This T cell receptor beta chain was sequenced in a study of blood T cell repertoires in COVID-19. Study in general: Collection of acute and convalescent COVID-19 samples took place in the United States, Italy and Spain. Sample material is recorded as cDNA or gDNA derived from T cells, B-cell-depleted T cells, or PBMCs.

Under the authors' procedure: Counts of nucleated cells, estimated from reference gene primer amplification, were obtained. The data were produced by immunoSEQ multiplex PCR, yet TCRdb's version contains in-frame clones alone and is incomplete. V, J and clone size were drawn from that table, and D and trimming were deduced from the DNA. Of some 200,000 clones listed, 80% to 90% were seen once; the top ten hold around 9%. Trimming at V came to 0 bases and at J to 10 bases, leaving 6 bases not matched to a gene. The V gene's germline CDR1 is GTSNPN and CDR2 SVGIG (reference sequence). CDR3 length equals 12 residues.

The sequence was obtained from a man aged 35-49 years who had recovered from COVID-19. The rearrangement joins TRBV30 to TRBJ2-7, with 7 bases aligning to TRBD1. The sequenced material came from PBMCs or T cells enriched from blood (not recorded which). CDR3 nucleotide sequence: TGTGCCTGGAGTGTACGAGGGGGCCTACAGTACTTC. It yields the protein CAWSVRGGLQYF.